What follows are 21 T cell receptor beta chains derived from one specimen sequenced in a study of graft-versus-host responses after intestinal transplantation. Their antigens remain unidentified. The assay was immunoSEQ multiplex PCR, and TCRdb's table has in-frame clones only and misses some. The sample contains about 100,000 clones, over 75% of which appear only once. The sample here was unstimulated CD4+ T cells sorted from spleen or lymph node cells, taken before transplant. The receptors come from a human donor who was the organ donor for an intestinal transplant.

The chain combines TRBV11-1 with TRBJ2-5, with 9 bases lining up with TRBD1. V shed 3 bases, J shed 3 bases, and the junction held 5 bases outside the gene matches. Germline V lookup: CDR1 SGHAT, CDR2 FQDESV (reference sequence). The length of the CDR3 is 15 residues. The CDR3 region has the DNA TGTGCCAGCAGCTTTTGGGGGACAGGGAAAGAGACCCAGTACTTC. It specifies CASSFWGTGKETQYF.

The chain couples TRBV20-1 to TRBJ1-4; no definite D call. CDR3 length equals 10 residues. V was clipped by 4 bases and J by 5 bases, with 2 bases between them. Germline V CDR1 and CDR2: DFQATT, SNEGSKA (reference sequence). For the CDR3, the DNA is TGCAGTGCTAAAAATGAAAAACTGTTTTTT. Its translation: CSAKNEKLFF.

This clone was seen only a few times. The genes are TRBV27 and TRBJ1-5, with 11 bases fitting TRBD1. This CDR3 contains 17 residues. Trimming at V came to 6 bases and at J to 9 bases, leaving 16 bases not matched to a gene. The germline CDR1 and CDR2 sequences are MNHEY and SMNVEV (reference sequence). The CDR3 DNA is TGTGCCAGCAGCCCAATCGAGGGGACAGGGGGTGTCAGGCCCCAGCATTTT. The encoded protein is CASSPIEGTGGVRPQHF.

The J gene is TRBJ2-5, the V gene TRBV28; a weak D match, TRBD1 (7 bases). CDR1 and CDR2 from the germline V gene are MDHEN and SYDVKM. Trimming cost V 8 bases and J 2 bases, with 24 bases left between them. The length of the CDR3 is 17 residues. The CDR3 nucleotides read TGTGCCAGCGTGGGGACAGACCTTTGGAGGGGTCAAGAGACCCAGTACTTC. This sequence encodes CASVGTDLWRGQETQYF. The variable domain in full, with the rest retrieved from reference TRBV28 and TRBJ2-5, is DVKVTQSSRYLVKRTGEKVFLECVQDMDHENMFWYRQDPGLGLRLIYFSYDVKMKEKGDIPEGYSVSREKKERFSLILESASTNQTSMYLCASVGTDLWRGQETQYFGPGTRLLVL.

This chain joins TRBV6-6 and TRBJ1-2; a possible D gene is TRBD1 (6 bases). Trimming left V 4 bases short and J 7 bases short, with 16 bases between. The CDR3 spans 14 residues. Per the germline V gene, CDR1 is MNHNY and CDR2 is SVGAGI (reference sequence). The CDR3: CASSSFRNRAGYTF. In DNA form, the CDR3 reads TGTGCCAGCAGTTCATTTAGGAACAGGGCTGGCTACACCTTC.

Comments on this clone: Other DNA sequences in this specimen translate into the identical CDR3. The chain carries TRBV19 and TRBJ1-5, with D unresolved. Trimming removed 1 base at V and 4 bases at J, with 5 bases between. The germline V gene has CDR1 LNHDA and CDR2 SQIVND (reference sequence). There are 13 residues in the CDR3. The chain's CDR3 is CASSIGQNQPQHF. The CDR3 DNA follows: TGTGCCAGTAGTATAGGTCAAAATCAGCCCCAGCATTTT. The entire variable domain, with the rest obtained from reference TRBV19 and TRBJ1-5, is as follows: DGGITQSPKYLFRKEGQNVTLSCEQNLNHDAMYWYRQDPGQGLRLIYYSQIVNDFQKGDIAEGYSVSREKKESFPLTVTSAQKNPTAFYLCASSIGQNQPQHFGDGTRLSIL.

The chain has TRBV19 and TRBJ2-1; the match to TRBD1 covers 8 bases. Losses at the gene ends were 7 bases for V and 9 bases for J; bases not matched to a gene: 8. The CDR3 extends over 13 amino acids. Per the germline V gene, CDR1 is LNHDA and CDR2 is SQIVND (reference sequence). The CDR3 DNA sequence: TGTGCCAGTATGCTCAGGGGGCAGGGTGAGCAGTTCTTC. Amino acids: CASMLRGQGEQFF.

This sequence joins TRBV7-3 and TRBJ2-3, with D uncertain. The V end lost 2 bases, the J end lost 0 bases, and 6 bases lay between the germline ends. Germline assignment: CDR1 SGHTA and CDR2 FQGTGA. The CDR3 runs 14 residues. CDR3 bases: TGTGCCAGCAGCTTAGTAGGGAGCACAGATACGCAGTATTTT. Translation: CASSLVGSTDTQYF.

V and J are TRBV27 and TRBJ2-5; either TRBD1 or TRBD2 may fit D (6 bases each). This CDR3 spans 14 amino acids. Germline V CDR1 and CDR2: MNHEY, SMNVEV (reference sequence). With 5 bases removed from V and 5 bases from J, the gap between germline ends came to 15 bases. The CDR3 DNA reads as TGTGCCAGCAGTCCGCCGGGGGCGTTTGAGACCCAGTACTTC. Encoded protein: CASSPPGAFETQYF.

The rearrangement links TRBV7-9 to TRBJ1-1, with D hard to call. V was clipped by 1 base and J by 2 bases, with 8 bases between them. The length of the CDR3 is 14 residues. Germline V gene sequence: CDR1 SEHNR, CDR2 FQNEAQ (reference sequence). CDR3 DNA sequence: TGTGCCAGCAGCTTAGAAGGTTCCAACACTGAAGCTTTCTTT. Its translation: CASSLEGSNTEAFF.

The V call is TRBV5-4, the J call TRBJ1-2; D is possibly TRBD1 (5 bases). From germline, CDR1 is SGHNT and CDR2 YYREEE (reference sequence). The CDR3 loop spans 12 amino acids. V gave up 0 bases and J gave up 14 bases, with 14 bases separating them. The CDR3 sequence is CASSLAGLPTTF. Here the CDR3 DNA reads TGTGCCAGCAGCTTGGCGGGACTACCTACGACCTTC.

The chain uses TRBV28 and TRBJ1-1, with TRBD1 as a possible D gene (6 bases). Per the germline V gene, CDR1 is MDHEN and CDR2 is SYDVKM. The germline V and J ends were trimmed by 5 bases and 11 bases, with 12 bases remaining between them. The CDR3 sequence is 11 residues long. CDR3 nucleotides: TGTGCCAGCAGTCTGGGGGGCCCGGCTTTCTTT. It translates to CASSLGGPAFF. Combining the CDR3 with reference TRBV28 and TRBJ1-1 gives the whole variable domain DVKVTQSSRYLVKRTGEKVFLECVQDMDHENMFWYRQDPGLGLRLIYFSYDVKMKEKGDIPEGYSVSREKKERFSLILESASTNQTSMYLCASSLGGPAFFGQGTRLTVV.

The genes are TRBV10-1 and TRBJ1-6, with TRBD1 as a possible D gene (5 bases). Germline assignment: CDR1 WNHNN and CDR2 SYGVQD (reference sequence). V lost 10 bases, J lost 9 bases, and 16 bases lay in between. This CDR3 has 13 residues. The CDR3 DNA is TGCGCCACCTCCCAGGGATTCTTTTCACCCCTCCACTTT. Translated: CATSQGFFSPLHF.

The chain is built from TRBV4-1 and TRBJ2-2; 8 bases map to TRBD2. This CDR3 is 16 amino acids long. Germline V gene data show CDR1 as MGHRA and CDR2 as YSYEKL. V trimming: 0 bases; J trimming: 3 bases; junction bases outside the gene matches: 3. The CDR3 spells CASSQESGGYTGELFF. The CDR3 nucleotides read TGCGCCAGCAGCCAAGAAAGCGGGGGTTACACCGGGGAGCTGTTTTTT.

The chain combines TRBV29-1 with TRBJ1-2; TRBD1 aligns across 9 bases. J lost 2 bases, V lost 2 bases, and 0 bases had no gene match. The CDR3 is 13 amino acids. From germline, CDR1 is SQVTM and CDR2 ANQGSEA. The CDR3 bases are TGCAGCGTTGAAACAGGGGGCAACTATGGCTACACCTTC. The encoded protein is CSVETGGNYGYTF.

The chain is built from TRBV30 and TRBJ2-7, with 8 positions matching TRBD1. The CDR3 extends over 12 amino acids. V was pared by 3 bases and J by 9 bases, with 7 bases of the junction left unmatched. Germline V gene data show CDR1 as GTSNPN and CDR2 as SVGIG (reference sequence). The CDR3 DNA is TGTGCCTGGAGCCCCAACAGGGGGGCGCAGTACTTC. This sequence encodes CAWSPNRGAQYF.

The chain links TRBV5-6 to TRBJ1-1, with D possibly TRBD1 on 5 matching bases. From germline, CDR1 is SGHDT and CDR2 YYEEEE. V dropped 2 bases and J dropped 1 base, with 12 bases sitting between them. The CDR3 totals 15 residues. Written as DNA, the CDR3 is TGTGCCAGCAGCTTATATGGCAGGGAGAACACTGAAGCTTTCTTT. Translating gives CASSLYGRENTEAFF.

The chain couples TRBV5-6 to TRBJ1-6; TRBD1 matches 7 bases. The CDR3 consists of 14 residues. Per germline, CDR1 SGHDT and CDR2 YYEEEE. Unmatched junction bases numbered 8, after V lost 3 bases and J lost 11 bases. The CDR3 sequence: CASSWTAGTAPLHF. The CDR3 nucleotides are TGTGCCAGCAGCTGGACCGCCGGGACAGCACCCCTCCACTTT.

The chain uses TRBV5-1 and TRBJ1-3; 7 nucleotides line up with TRBD1. CDR3 length: 13 amino acids. Germline lookup yields CDR1 SGHRS and CDR2 YFSETQ. The V gene end was trimmed by 4 bases and the J gene end by 6 bases; junction bases not matched to a gene: 4. This CDR3 reads CASSTGVENTIYF. In DNA form, the CDR3 reads TGCGCCAGCAGCACAGGGGTTGAAAACACCATATATTTT.

This CDR3 is CASSSPDPRTGGEQYF. CDR3 bases: TGTGCCAGCAGCTCGCCCGATCCAAGGACAGGGGGCGAGCAGTACTTC. The rearrangement links TRBV11-2 to TRBJ2-7; 10 positions agree with TRBD1. J gave up 6 bases and V 4 bases, and 12 bases lay outside the gene matches. Germline CDR1 SGHAT, CDR2 FQNNGV. The CDR3 length is 16 residues.

The chain has TRBV6-1 and TRBJ2-7; TRBD1 matches 7 bases. Germline-derived CDR1 and CDR2 are MNHNS and SASEGT. The ends lost 6 bases at V and 3 bases at J; junction bases unmatched: 11. The CDR3 is made up of 15 amino acids. The DNA for the CDR3 is TGTGCCAGCAGACCCCCTACAGGGGTGGACTACGAGCAGTACTTC. It yields the protein CASRPPTGVDYEQYF.